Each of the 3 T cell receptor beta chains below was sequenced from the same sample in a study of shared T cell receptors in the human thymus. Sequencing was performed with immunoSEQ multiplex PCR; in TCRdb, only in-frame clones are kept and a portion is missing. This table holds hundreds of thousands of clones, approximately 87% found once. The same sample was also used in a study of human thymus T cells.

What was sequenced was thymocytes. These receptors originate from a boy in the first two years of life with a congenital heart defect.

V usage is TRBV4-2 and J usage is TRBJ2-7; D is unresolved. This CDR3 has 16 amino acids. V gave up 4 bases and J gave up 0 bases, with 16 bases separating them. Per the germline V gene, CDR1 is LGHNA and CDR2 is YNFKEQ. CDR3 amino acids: CASSPPTAASSYEQYF. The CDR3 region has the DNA TGTGCCAGCAGCCCACCGACGGCGGCTTCCTCCTACGAGCAGTACTTC.

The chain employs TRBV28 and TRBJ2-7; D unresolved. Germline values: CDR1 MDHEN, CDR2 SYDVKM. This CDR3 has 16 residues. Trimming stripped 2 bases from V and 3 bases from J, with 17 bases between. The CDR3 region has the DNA TGTGCCAGCAGTTTAGGGCAGGCCACCTCGCGCTACGAGCAGTACTTC. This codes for CASSLGQATSRYEQYF.

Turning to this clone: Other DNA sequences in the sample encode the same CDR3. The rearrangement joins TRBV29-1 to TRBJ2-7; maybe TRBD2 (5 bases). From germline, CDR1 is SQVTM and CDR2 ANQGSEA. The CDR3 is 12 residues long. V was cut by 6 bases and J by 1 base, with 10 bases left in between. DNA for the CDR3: TGCAGCGTGTCGGGGTCTTCCTACGAGCAGTACTTC. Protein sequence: CSVSGSSYEQYF.